This T cell receptor (beta chain) was identified during a study of T-cell memory formation after mild COVID-19. Study in general: Among the donors, TCR clusters were largely specific to each donor.

The study's findings and limits: Among contracting clones, CD4+ were mainly CM/EM and CD8+ enriched in EMRA. Second-wave clones peaking on day 37 lacked confirmed SARS-CoV-2 specificity.

Sample barcodes and UMIs were carried by the TCR alpha and TCR beta cDNA libraries that 5'RACE generated with constant-segment primers. TCRdb reprocessed the 5' RACE reads via MiXCR and lists one record per CDR3 protein. The sample carries 350,000 to 450,000 distinct CDR3 sequences, roughly 26% recorded once. This clonotype was detected a few times. Its antigen is not known. The source of this sequence is an adult woman who had mild COVID-19 (a few samples of this study predate the infection). Cell type and time point are not known. Sequencing was done on a sample of PBMCs or a T cell subset sorted from them (not recorded which).

The CDR3 protein is CASSNPSGRASKNIQYF. CDR3 nucleotide sequence: TGTGCCAGTAGTAACCCGAGCGGGAGGGCGTCCAAAAACATTCAGTACTTC. The chain employs TRBV19 and TRBJ2-4; TRBD2 agrees at 10 bases. The trim removed 4 bases at V and 2 bases at J, leaving 8 bases unmatched. This CDR3 has 17 amino acids. Germline V gene lookup returns CDR1 LNHDA and CDR2 SQIVND (reference sequence).